Below are 21 T cell receptor beta chains sequenced from a single sample in a study of cytomegalovirus exposure and HLA in healthy donors. Both 60 Vbeta primers and 13 Jbeta primers went into the PCR. Only in-frame clones appear in the TCRdb table, and some are missing; sequencing was by immunoSEQ multiplex PCR. Of under 250,000 clones in the sample, 82% are singletons; the top ten hold 2.5% to 3%. The sequencing input was PBMCs. The receptors originated from a woman aged 35 to 49 in good health and CMV-seronegative.

V and J are TRBV7-9 and TRBJ2-5, with 7 nucleotides matching TRBD2. Per the germline V gene, CDR1 is SEHNR and CDR2 is FQNEAQ (reference sequence). V shed 5 bases and J 4 bases; nucleotides not matched to a gene: 7. The CDR3 runs to 14 residues. The CDR3 here is CASSPTSLGETQYF. Here the CDR3 DNA reads TGTGCCAGCAGCCCGACTAGCTTGGGAGAGACCCAGTACTTC.

This chain uses TRBV10-1 with TRBJ2-5, with D perhaps matching TRBD2 (7 bases). This CDR3 comprises 18 residues. Germline V gene data show CDR1 as WNHNN and CDR2 as SYGVQD (reference sequence). Trimming left V 2 bases short and J 1 base short, with 20 bases between. The CDR3 reads CASSEKTGRGAGQETQYF. CDR3 bases: TGCGCCAGCAGTGAGAAAACAGGGAGGGGCGCGGGCCAAGAGACCCAGTACTTC.

The chain uses TRBV19 and TRBJ2-1, with TRBD2 identical over 7 bases. V lost 3 bases, J lost 6 bases, and 5 bases stayed unmatched. This CDR3 contains 14 residues. Germline V gene lookup returns CDR1 LNHDA and CDR2 SQIVND (reference sequence). The DNA for the CDR3 is TGTGCCAGTAGTATCGGCGGGAGTATCAATGAGCAGTTCTTC. Its protein is CASSIGGSINEQFF.

This sequence joins TRBV19 and TRBJ1-5, with D possibly being TRBD1 (5 bases). The CDR3 has 15 residues. Between the trimmed V and J ends, which lost 5 bases and 1 base, there was a span of 12 bases. Germline V CDR1 and CDR2: LNHDA, SQIVND (reference sequence). CDR3 sequence reads: CASSSLGGSNQPQHF. In DNA, the CDR3 is TGTGCCAGTAGTTCCCTGGGGGGGAGCAATCAGCCCCAGCATTTT.

The CDR3 loop reads CASSLDRVNTEAFF. As DNA, the CDR3 is TGTGCCAGCAGCCTGGATCGGGTGAACACTGAAGCTTTCTTT. The chain links TRBV27 to TRBJ1-1; D remains unclear. The CDR3 sequence is 14 residues long. V lost 6 bases to trimming and J lost 0 bases, with 11 bases between them. Germline V gives CDR1 MNHEY, CDR2 SMNVEV (reference sequence).

The sample holds a few counts of this clone. The CDR3 protein is CASSIDGSGQGLNYGYTF. In DNA, the CDR3 is TGTGCCAGTAGTATAGATGGGAGTGGACAGGGACTCAACTATGGCTACACCTTC. V usage is TRBV19 and J usage is TRBJ1-2; 8 bases map to TRBD1. The CDR3 runs 18 residues. Germline trimming cut 0 bases from V and 2 bases from J; bases unmatched to any gene: 11. CDR1 LNHDA and CDR2 SQIVND come from the germline V gene (reference sequence).

J is TRBJ1-1 and V is TRBV2, with TRBD1 identical over 8 bases. From germline, CDR1 is SNHLY and CDR2 FYNNEI. CDR3 length: 17 amino acids. Trimming removed 4 bases from V and 1 base from J; junction bases left unmatched: 11. CDR3 sequence (DNA): TGTGCCAGCAGTGGGAATACAGGGGGGAGACCGAACACTGAAGCTTTCTTT. It codes for CASSGNTGGRPNTEAFF.

The chain combines TRBV12-5 with TRBJ2-7, with D perhaps matching TRBD1 (6 bases). V lost 3 bases and J 0 bases, leaving 9 bases between the germline ends. The CDR3 has 14 residues. The germline V gene has CDR1 LGHNT and CDR2 FRNRAP. The CDR3 nucleotides read TGTGCTAGTGGTTTACAAGGGGGCTCCTACGAGCAGTACTTC. Its translation: CASGLQGGSYEQYF.

This sequence joins TRBV5-1 and TRBJ1-5; perhaps TRBD1 as D (5 bases). Trimming stripped 7 bases from V and 0 bases from J, with 14 bases between. CDR1 SGHRS and CDR2 YFSETQ come from the germline V gene. There are 15 residues in the CDR3. As DNA, the CDR3 is TGCGCCAGCTCCCCCCAGGGACTTAGCAATCAGCCCCAGCATTTT. Translating it yields CASSPQGLSNQPQHF.

The chain combines TRBV6-4 with TRBJ2-7; a weak D match, TRBD1 (7 bases). Trimming shortened V by 8 bases and J by 4 bases, and 21 bases separated the two germline ends. The CDR3 length is 15 residues. The germline V gene has CDR1 MRHNA and CDR2 SNTAGT. Written as DNA, the CDR3 is TGTGCCAGCGAGGAGGGGAGACAGGGTGGGTACGAGCAGTACTTC. Its translation: CASEEGRQGGYEQYF.

The chain couples TRBV18 to TRBJ2-7; D is ambiguous. The CDR3 covers 14 residues. V was cut by 0 bases and J by 2 bases, with 8 bases left in between. The germline gives CDR1 KGHSH, CDR2 LQKENI. The CDR3 loop reads CASSPPNRPYEQYF. CDR3 bases: TGTGCCAGCTCACCACCGAACAGACCCTACGAGCAGTACTTC. The full variable domain, in which reference TRBV18 and TRBJ2-7 provide the parts outside the CDR3, is NAGVMQNPRHLVRRRGQEARLRCSPMKGHSHVYWYRQLPEEGLKFMVYLQKENIIDESGMPKERFSAEFPKEGPSILRIQQVVRGDSAAYFCASSPPNRPYEQYFGPGTRLTVT.

The V gene is TRBV28, the J gene TRBJ2-5, with D maybe TRBD2 (7 bases). This CDR3 comprises 14 residues. From germline, CDR1 is MDHEN and CDR2 SYDVKM. V was clipped by 2 bases and J by 5 bases, with 12 bases between them. This CDR3 reads CASSLRGAGETQYF. CDR3 nucleotide sequence: TGTGCCAGCAGTTTACGGGGGGCTGGGGAGACCCAGTACTTC.

This clone has a single count. V is TRBV28 and J is TRBJ2-5; TRBD2 agrees at 9 bases. Germline-derived CDR1 and CDR2 are MDHEN and SYDVKM. The CDR3 runs to 14 residues. V dropped 7 bases and J dropped 4; count of bases not matched to a gene: 7. CDR3 coding DNA: TGTGCCAGCACTGCCGGCGGGAGGGGAGAGACCCAGTACTTC. This gives the protein CASTAGGRGETQYF.

The V and J genes are TRBV5-6 and TRBJ2-1, with 11 bases that match TRBD2. Germline-derived CDR1 and CDR2 are SGHDT and YYEEEE. With V trimmed by 0 bases and J by 7 bases, 12 bases remained unmatched. This CDR3 contains 18 residues. CDR3 residues: CASSLGLAGGRFGNEQFF. DNA for the CDR3: TGTGCCAGCAGCTTGGGCCTAGCGGGAGGACGGTTTGGGAATGAGCAGTTCTTC.

V usage is TRBV7-2 and J usage is TRBJ1-2, with no clear D. Trimming took off 4 bases at V and 0 bases at J, with 9 bases between the two ends. The CDR3 is made up of 14 amino acids. Germline-derived CDR1 and CDR2 are SGHTA and FQGNSA. The CDR3 DNA follows: TGTGCCAGCAGCTGGGAGAGGTCTAACTATGGCTACACCTTC. It encodes CASSWERSNYGYTF.

This rearrangement joins TRBV2 to TRBJ1-1; D not certain. This CDR3 has 14 amino acids. Per germline, CDR1 SNHLY and CDR2 FYNNEI. V gave up 5 bases and J gave up 1 base, with 11 bases separating them. Here the CDR3 reads CASSPGWRNTEAFF. CDR3 bases: TGTGCCAGCAGTCCCGGGTGGAGGAACACTGAAGCTTTCTTT.

The chain carries TRBV19 and TRBJ1-5; D gene uncertain. V lost 2 bases and J 2 bases, leaving 10 bases between the germline ends. The CDR3 loop spans 15 amino acids. The germline V gene has CDR1 LNHDA and CDR2 SQIVND (reference sequence). The CDR3: CASSISGVGNQPQHF. In DNA, the CDR3 is TGTGCCAGTAGTATAAGCGGGGTCGGCAATCAGCCCCAGCATTTT.

The V and J genes are TRBV7-9 and TRBJ1-2; 11 nucleotides agree with TRBD1. The trim removed 4 bases at V and 0 bases at J, leaving 10 bases unmatched. Germline CDR1 reads SEHNR; CDR2 reads FQNEAQ (reference sequence). This CDR3 is 18 amino acids long. The CDR3 coding sequence is TGTGCCAGCAGCTCTAGGGACAGGGGGAGGCGAACTAACTATGGCTACACCTTC. It encodes CASSSRDRGRRTNYGYTF.

The chain recombines TRBV7-2 with TRBJ2-1; 7 bases line up with TRBD1. The CDR3 has 14 amino acids. V was pared by 4 bases and J by 9 bases, with 9 bases of the junction left unmatched. Germline V CDR1 and CDR2: SGHTA, FQGNSA. The CDR3 loop is CASSSRQGKGEQFF. The CDR3 nucleotides are TGTGCCAGCAGCTCACGACAGGGAAAAGGTGAGCAGTTCTTC. The full variable domain, completed using reference TRBV7-2 and TRBJ2-1, is GAGVSQSPSNKVTEKGKDVELRCDPISGHTALYWYRQSLGQGLEFLIYFQGNSAPDKSGLPSDRFSAERTGGSVSTLTIQRTQQEDSAVYLCASSSRQGKGEQFFGPGTRLTVL.

The chain links TRBV18 to TRBJ2-7, with 11 positions matching TRBD1. Germline trimming cut 3 bases from V and 3 bases from J; bases unmatched to any gene: 7. The CDR3 runs 16 residues. The germline V gene encodes CDR1 KGHSH and CDR2 LQKENI. CDR3 coding DNA: TGTGCCAGCTCACCGACCGGGACAGGGGGAGGCTACGAGCAGTACTTC. Translation gives CASSPTGTGGGYEQYF.

This sequence joins TRBV6-1 and TRBJ1-5, with D possibly being TRBD1 (5 bases). This CDR3 is built from 14 residues. V lost 0 bases, J lost 5 bases, and 8 bases lay in between. Germline V gene lookup returns CDR1 MNHNS and CDR2 SASEGT. The CDR3, as DNA: TGTGCCAGCAGTGAAGCGCGCAGGGATCAGCCCCAGCATTTT. Translating it yields CASSEARRDQPQHF.